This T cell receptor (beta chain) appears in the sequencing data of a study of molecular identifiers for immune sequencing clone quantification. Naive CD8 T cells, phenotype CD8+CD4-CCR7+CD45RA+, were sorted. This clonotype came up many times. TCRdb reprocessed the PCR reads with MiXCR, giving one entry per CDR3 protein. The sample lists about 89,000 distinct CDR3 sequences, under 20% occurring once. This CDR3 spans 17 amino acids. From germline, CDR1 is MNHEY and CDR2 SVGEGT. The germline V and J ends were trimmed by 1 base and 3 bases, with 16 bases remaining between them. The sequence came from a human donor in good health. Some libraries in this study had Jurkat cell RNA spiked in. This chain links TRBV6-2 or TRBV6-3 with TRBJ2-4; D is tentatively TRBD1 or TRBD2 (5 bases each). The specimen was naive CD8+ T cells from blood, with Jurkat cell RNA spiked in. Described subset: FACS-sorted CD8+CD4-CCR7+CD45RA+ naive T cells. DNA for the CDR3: TGTGCCAGCAGTTACTTGAGAGGGGACGAGGTCAAAAACATTCAGTACTTC. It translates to CASSYLRGDEVKNIQYF.